The clone carrying this T cell receptor beta chain was found many times. The sample originates from a study of T cells in Graves' hyperthyroidism and ophthalmopathy. CDR3 length: 15 amino acids. CDR1 is PRHDT, CDR2 FYEKMQ, per germline (reference sequence). Trimming took 1 base from V and 4 from J, leaving 12 bases between them. The study left out patients who had uncontrolled infection, other autoimmune disease, pregnancy or lactation. Clinical symptoms, serum thyroxine and TRAb, thyroid ultrasound and orbital computed tomography together formed the diagnostic basis. The investigators amplified TCR beta CDR3 regions from RNA transcripts. The HTBI set primed first-round TCR CDR3 RT-PCR. A single record per CDR3 protein comes from TCRdb applying MiXCR to the multiplex PCR reads. The sample contains 250,000 to 400,000 distinct CDR3 sequences, roughly an eighth of which appear only once.

The TCR was taken from a woman in her thirties or forties with Graves' ophthalmopathy. The chain carries TRBV13 and TRBJ2-3; perhaps TRBD2 as D (6 bases). The sample taken for sequencing was blood. The DNA of the CDR3 is TGTGCCAGCAGCTTAGTCGGGAGAGGCGCAGATACGCAGTATTTT. This codes for CASSLVGRGADTQYF. Full variable domain (outside the CDR3, taken from reference TRBV13 and TRBJ2-3): AAGVIQSPRHLIKEKRETATLKCYPIPRHDTVYWYQQGPGQDPQFLISFYEKMQSDKGSIPDRFSAQQFSDYHSELNMSSLELGDSALYFCASSLVGRGADTQYFGPGTRLTVL.